Below, one T cell receptor beta chain is given with its context. The data originate from a study of shared clonotypes between healthy human individuals. An assay was performed, and its level was deep. The repertoire was sequenced with immunoSEQ multiplex PCR; TCRdb's copy has only in-frame clones and lacks some. The sample has approximately 530,000 clones, around 95% seen once. The sequencing input was naive CD4+ T cells sorted from blood. As for subset: CD45RA+ positively selected. The sequence came from a young woman in good health.

This CDR3 reads CASSVAGGLGLRNEQYF. In nucleotides, the CDR3 is TGCGCCAGCAGCGTCGCGGGGGGCCTTGGCTTGCGAAACGAGCAGTACTTC. The V call is TRBV23-1, the J call TRBJ2-7; TRBD2 aligns across 8 bases. TRBV23-1 is treated as an ORF (open reading frame) with a function not yet certain. V gave up 6 bases and J gave up 5 bases; unmatched junction bases: 18. This CDR3 spans 17 amino acids.